The source of this T cell receptor beta chain is a study of T cells in Graves' hyperthyroidism and ophthalmopathy. In making diagnoses, clinical symptoms, serum thyroxine and TRAb, thyroid ultrasound and orbital computed tomography were all used. Germline V gene sequence: CDR1 LNHNV, CDR2 YYDKDF (reference sequence). The CDR3 is 15 amino acids. A word on this clonotype: Its antigen is not known. At one end the junction does not follow the germline gene, possibly because of a read error.

The investigators amplified TCR beta CDR3 regions from RNA transcripts. The study used the HTBI primer set for a first-round RT-PCR of the TCR CDR3. From the multiplex PCR reads, TCRdb called clonotypes with MiXCR, one entry per CDR3 protein. The data show about 560,000 distinct CDR3 sequences, 40% to 55% seen once. Study-level points and caveats: Ophthalmopathy was separated from stable hyperthyroidism by a 13 V-J model. In the blood, most expanded thyroid clonotypes above 0.001 appeared as well.

The sequence was collected from a woman aged 18-29 years with Graves' hyperthyroidism. The sequencing input was peripheral blood or thyroid tissue (not recorded which). The J gene is TRBJ2-5, the V gene TRBV15, with D possibly called TRBD1 or TRBD2 (5 bases each). The CDR3 sequence is CATSRGDSNQPRRSF. CDR3 coding DNA: TGTGCCACCAGCAGGGGAGACAGCAATCAGCCCCGTCGTTCCTTC.